This entry lists 7 T cell receptor beta chains sequenced from one sample in a study of T cell responses to AZD1222 COVID-19 vaccine. Clones were sequenced by immunoSEQ multiplex PCR, and TCRdb holds only the in-frame ones, with some missing. The top ten clones hold over 0.85% of a sample with approximately 190,000 clones, approximately 91% of them seen once. This specimen consisted of peripheral blood, obtained on day 0 of AZD1222 vaccination. These receptors all stem from an adult in good health.

V gene TRBV5-8 combines with J gene TRBJ1-1; 10 nucleotides line up with TRBD1. V shed 3 bases and J 5 bases; nucleotides not matched to a gene: 10. The CDR3 loop spans 16 amino acids. CDR1 and CDR2 from the germline V gene are SGHTS and YDEGEE. The CDR3 reads CASSSGTGVTGTEAFF. The CDR3 DNA is TGTGCCAGCAGCTCCGGGACAGGGGTAACAGGAACTGAAGCTTTCTTT.

This chain uses TRBV2 with TRBJ2-6; D gene ambiguous. This CDR3 has 16 residues. In germline, CDR1 is SNHLY, CDR2 FYNNEI. Trimming took 7 bases from V and 2 from J, leaving 15 bases between them. The CDR3 DNA follows: TGTGCCAGCATAGGACGCGTGGGAACTGGGGCCAACGTCCTGACTTTC. This sequence encodes CASIGRVGTGANVLTF.

This clone has only one observation. The V and J genes are TRBV11-2 and TRBJ1-4, with D perhaps matching TRBD1 (6 bases). This CDR3 region has 17 residues. Per germline, CDR1 SGHAT and CDR2 FQNNGV. V lost 6 bases and J 4 bases, leaving 21 bases between the germline ends. The CDR3 region is CASRATIRDINNEKLFF. CDR3 in DNA: TGTGCCAGCAGAGCGACAATCCGGGACATAAATAATGAAAAACTGTTTTTT.

This sequence joins TRBV9 and TRBJ2-7, with 7 bases identical to TRBD1. V gave up 0 bases and J gave up 2 bases; unmatched junction bases: 5. Germline V gene data show CDR1 as SGDLS and CDR2 as YYNGEE. The CDR3 runs 15 residues. The CDR3, as DNA: TGTGCCAGCAGCGTAGGGGACAGCCAGCCCTACGAGCAGTACTTC. Protein: CASSVGDSQPYEQYF.

The chain has TRBV14 and TRBJ1-1, with 7 bases fitting TRBD1. The CDR3 runs to 15 residues. V was clipped by 3 bases and J by 5 bases; unmatched bases: 9. Per the germline V gene, CDR1 is SGHDN and CDR2 is FVKESK. The CDR3, as DNA: TGTGCCAGCAGCCAGCTAACAGGGGTTGGGACTGAAGCTTTCTTT. Residues: CASSQLTGVGTEAFF.

This clone has just one count. The J gene is TRBJ1-2, the V gene TRBV14; D is unresolved. The length of the CDR3 is 13 residues. CDR1 is SGHDN, CDR2 FVKESK, per germline. Trimming left V 4 bases short and J 5 bases short, with 11 bases between. The CDR3 sequence: CASSRTLGYGYTF. In nucleotides, the CDR3 is TGTGCCAGCAGCCGGACTTTGGGTTATGGCTACACCTTC.

In the case of this clone: Germline is not matched at one junction end, which may reflect a read error. This chain links TRBV15 with TRBJ1-6, with D possibly matching TRBD1 (5 bases). Germline values: CDR1 LNHNV, CDR2 YYDKDF (reference sequence). The CDR3 contains 14 residues. DNA of the CDR3: TGTGCCACCAGCGGAGACAGATATAATTCACCCCTCCACTTT. It yields the protein CATSGDRYNSPLHF.